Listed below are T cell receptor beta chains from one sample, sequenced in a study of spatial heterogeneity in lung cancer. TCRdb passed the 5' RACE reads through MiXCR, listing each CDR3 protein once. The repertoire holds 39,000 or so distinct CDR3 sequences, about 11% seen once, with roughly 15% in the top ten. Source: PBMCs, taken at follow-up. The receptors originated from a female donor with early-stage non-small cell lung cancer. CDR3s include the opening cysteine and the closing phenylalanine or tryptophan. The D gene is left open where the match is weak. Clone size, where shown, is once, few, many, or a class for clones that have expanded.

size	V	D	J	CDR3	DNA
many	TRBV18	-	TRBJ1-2	CASSPRTEDGYTF	TGTGCCAGCTCACCACGGACAGAGGATGGCTACACCTTC
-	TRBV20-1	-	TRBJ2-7	CSARTRTDWEQYF	TGCAGTGCTAGAACCCGGACGGACTGGGAGCAGTACTTC
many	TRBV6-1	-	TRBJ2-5	CASSEWVYLETQYF	TGTGCCAGCAGTGAGTGGGTGTACTTAGAAACCCAGTACTTC
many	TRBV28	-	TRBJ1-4	CASSSQGSNEKLFF	TGTGCCAGCAGTTCACAGGGCTCTAATGAAAAACTGTTTTTT
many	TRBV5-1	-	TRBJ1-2	CASSLVTPNYGYTF	TGCGCCAGCAGCTTGGTTACGCCTAACTATGGCTACACCTTC
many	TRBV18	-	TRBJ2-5	CASSTRKEQETQYF	TGTGCCAGCTCAACAAGGAAGGAACAAGAGACCCAGTACTTC
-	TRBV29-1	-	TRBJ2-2	CSVMTSGSTGELFF	TGCAGCGTAATGACATCCGGGAGCACCGGGGAGCTGTTTTTT
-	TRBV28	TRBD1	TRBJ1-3	CASSAGDRAGGNTIYF	TGTGCCAGCAGTGCGGGAGACAGGGCGGGTGGAAACACCATATATTTT
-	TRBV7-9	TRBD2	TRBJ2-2	CASSKLAGNTGELFF	TGTGCCAGCAGTAAACTAGCGGGGAACACCGGGGAGCTGTTTTTT
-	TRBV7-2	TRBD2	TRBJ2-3	CASSQSSGGAADTQYF	TGTGCCAGCAGCCAGTCTAGCGGGGGGGCGGCAGATACGCAGTATTTT
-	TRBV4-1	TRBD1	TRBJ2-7	CASSSTSFGTGASGGYYEQYF	TGCGCCAGCAGCTCCACTTCCTTCGGGACAGGGGCCTCGGGCGGATACTACGAGCAGTACTTC
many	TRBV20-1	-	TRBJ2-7	CSARDPRGQFYEQYF	TGCAGTGCTAGAGATCCCCGGGGGCAGTTTTACGAGCAGTACTTC
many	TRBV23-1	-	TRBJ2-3	CATQRRESTDTQYF	TGCGCCACCCAACGACGGGAAAGCACAGATACGCAGTATTTT
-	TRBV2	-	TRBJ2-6	CASNRPSSGANVLTF	TGTGCCAGCAATAGGCCGAGCTCTGGGGCCAACGTCCTGACTTTC
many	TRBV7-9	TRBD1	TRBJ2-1	CASRLTGAQFF	TGTGCCAGCAGGCTAACAGGGGCGCAGTTCTTC
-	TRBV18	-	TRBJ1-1	CASSSGLQQEAFF	TGTGCCAGCTCATCAGGTCTGCAGCAGGAAGCTTTCTTT
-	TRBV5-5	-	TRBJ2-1	CASSLGGGPFNEQFF	TGTGCCAGCAGCTTGGGTGGGGGGCCTTTCAATGAGCAGTTCTTC
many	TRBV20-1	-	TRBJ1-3	CSAIEGMFSGNTIYF	TGCAGTGCTATCGAGGGGATGTTTTCTGGAAACACCATATATTTT
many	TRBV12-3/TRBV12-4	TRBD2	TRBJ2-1	CASSFSAAGAYNEQFF	TGTGCCAGCAGTTTTTCCGCGGCGGGGGCCTACAATGAGCAGTTCTTC
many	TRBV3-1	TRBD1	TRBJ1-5	CASSQTGTDRFSPQHF	TGTGCCAGCAGCCAAACTGGGACAGACCGCTTTTCGCCCCAGCATTTT
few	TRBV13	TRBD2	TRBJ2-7	CASSLAGGQYEQYF	TGTGCCAGCAGCCTTGCGGGGGGACAATACGAGCAGTACTTC
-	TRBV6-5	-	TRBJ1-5	CASTGPNQPQHF	TGTGCCAGCACGGGCCCCAATCAGCCCCAGCATTTT
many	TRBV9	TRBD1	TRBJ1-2	CASSQRQGIDGYTF	TGTGCCAGCAGCCAAAGACAGGGGATAGATGGCTACACCTTC
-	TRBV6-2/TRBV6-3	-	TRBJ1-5	CASSKGPNQPQHF	TGTGCCAGCAGTAAAGGACCCAATCAGCCCCAGCATTTT
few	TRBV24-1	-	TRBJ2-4	CATRNRGRAKNIQYF	TGTGCCACCCGTAATCGGGGGCGAGCCAAAAACATTCAGTACTTC
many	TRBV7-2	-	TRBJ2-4	CASSSVLLAKNIQYF	TGTGCCAGCAGTTCAGTGCTTTTAGCCAAAAACATTCAGTACTTC
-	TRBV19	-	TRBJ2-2	CASRDPSPRWTGELFF	TGTGCCAGTAGGGACCCCTCACCTCGGTGGACCGGGGAGCTGTTTTTT
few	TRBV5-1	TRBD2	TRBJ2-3	CASSLAGVRTDTQYF	TGCGCCAGCAGCTTAGCGGGGGTGCGAACAGATACGCAGTATTTT
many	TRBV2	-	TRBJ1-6	CASSEFSGHGNSPLHF	TGTGCCAGCAGTGAATTCTCAGGACACGGAAATTCACCCCTCCACTTT
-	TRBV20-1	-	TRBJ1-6	CSARDRAGNSPLHF	TGCAGTGCTAGAGATCGGGCTGGCAATTCACCCCTCCACTTT
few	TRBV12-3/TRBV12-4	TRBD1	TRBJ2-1	CASLGQAGEQFF	TGTGCCAGCCTTGGACAGGCAGGCGAGCAGTTCTTC
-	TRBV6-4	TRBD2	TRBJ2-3	CASSDSFGLADADTQYF	TGTGCCAGCAGTGACTCGTTCGGCCTAGCGGATGCAGATACGCAGTATTTT
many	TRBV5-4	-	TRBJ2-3	CASSEGGASTDTQYF	TGTGCCAGCAGCGAGGGGGGGGCTAGCACAGATACGCAGTATTTT
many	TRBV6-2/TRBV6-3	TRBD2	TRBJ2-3	CASSYGLADFRRGTDTQYF	TGTGCCAGCAGTTACGGGCTAGCGGACTTCCGGAGGGGCACAGATACGCAGTATTTT
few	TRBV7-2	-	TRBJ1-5	CASSLEPLGLNQPQHF	TGTGCCAGCAGCTTAGAGCCGCTAGGGCTTAATCAGCCCCAGCATTTT
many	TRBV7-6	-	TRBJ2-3	CASSFGPTDTQYF	TGTGCCAGCAGCTTCGGGCCGACAGATACGCAGTATTTT
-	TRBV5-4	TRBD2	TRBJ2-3	CASSLNPTSGVGTDTQYF	TGTGCCAGCAGCTTGAATCCGACTAGCGGGGTTGGTACAGATACGCAGTATTTT
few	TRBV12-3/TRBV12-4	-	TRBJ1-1	CASSFLEGISEAFF	TGTGCCAGCAGTTTCCTGGAGGGGATATCTGAAGCTTTCTTT
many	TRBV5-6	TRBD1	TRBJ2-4	CASSLAYRDRRAKNIQYF	TGTGCCAGCAGCTTGGCATACCGGGACAGGAGGGCCAAAAACATTCAGTACTTC
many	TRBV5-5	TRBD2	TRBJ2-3	CASSDFGGGKGTDTQYF	TGTGCCAGCAGCGACTTCGGCGGGGGGAAGGGCACAGATACGCAGTATTTT